The 6 T cell receptor beta chains below all came from one sample that was sequenced in a study of Ad26.COV2.S vaccination and SARS-CoV-2 variants. Here immunoSEQ multiplex PCR was the method, and the copy in TCRdb shows in-frame clones only, minus some. The data show around 450,000 clones, roughly 89% seen once. As for treatment: approximately 18 received Ad26.COV2.S at low or high dose, single or two shots; 5 received placebo; per-sample allocation not given. Collection of the samples took place on day 63 after the first injection of vaccine or placebo. Sequenced material: peripheral blood, taken in a trial of Ad26.COV2.S vaccine versus placebo. The receptors here all came from a person between 18 and 59 years old who received the Ad26.COV2.S COVID-19 vaccine or a placebo.

As for this clone: An end of the junction differs from the germline gene, which may be a read error. This rearrangement joins TRBV5-1 to TRBJ2-3; 11 bases are a match to TRBD1. The V gene's germline CDR1 is SGHRS and CDR2 YFSETQ. This CDR3 contains 15 residues. Here the CDR3 DNA reads TGCGCCAGCAGCCCTGGACAGGGGGCGCCCCTTCCTAACAATTTT. It translates to CASSPGQGAPLPNNF.

This chain connects TRBV28 to TRBJ2-3; 10 nucleotides match TRBD2. Trimming at V came to 8 bases and at J to 5 bases, leaving 7 bases not matched to a gene. From germline, CDR1 is MDHEN and CDR2 SYDVKM. This CDR3 has 14 amino acids. The DNA of the CDR3 is TGTGCCAGCTCACTAGCGGGGTCGGTAGATACGCAGTATTTT. Its translation is CASSLAGSVDTQYF.

V gene TRBV28 combines with J gene TRBJ2-5; TRBD1 aligns across 8 bases. V shed 5 bases, J shed 5 bases, and the junction held 10 bases outside the gene matches. The germline V gene encodes CDR1 MDHEN and CDR2 SYDVKM. The CDR3 covers 15 residues. The chain's CDR3 is CASSTGLRGRETQYF. Here the CDR3 DNA reads TGTGCCAGCAGTACGGGACTCAGGGGGCGGGAGACCCAGTACTTC.

The V call is TRBV6-5, the J call TRBJ1-2; 9 bases are shared with TRBD1. The germline CDR1 and CDR2 sequences are MNHEY and SVGAGI. The CDR3 loop spans 14 amino acids. The V segment lost 5 bases and the J segment 4 bases; nucleotides outside the gene matches: 5. The CDR3 bases are TGTGCCAGCAGTCTCGGGACAGGGACCTATGGCTACACCTTC. Amino acid sequence: CASSLGTGTYGYTF.

With regard to this clone: The same CDR3 arises from other DNA sequences in this sample as well. V and J are TRBV11-2 and TRBJ1-2; D uncertain. This CDR3 region has 12 residues. V gave up 5 bases and J gave up 6 bases, with 10 bases separating them. The germline V gene has CDR1 SGHAT and CDR2 FQNNGV. CDR3 nucleotide sequence: TGTGCCAGCAGCCTAGGGCTTAATGGCTACACCTTC. This gives the protein CASSLGLNGYTF.

This chain connects TRBV6-5 to TRBJ1-1; D not resolved. This CDR3 comprises 13 residues. The germline CDR1 and CDR2 sequences are MNHEY and SVGAGI. V lost 0 bases to trimming and J lost 4 bases, with 6 bases between them. The CDR3 bases are TGTGCCAGCAGTTACTCACTAGGCACTGAAGCTTTCTTT. Residues: CASSYSLGTEAFF.